This TCR beta chain was retrieved from a study of T cell changes during pregnancy in multiple sclerosis. CDR1 and CDR2 from the germline V gene are MNHNS and SASEGT. Deletions cut 6 bases from V and 1 base from J, with 7 bases between. The CDR3 runs 13 residues. Here immunoSEQ multiplex PCR was the method, and the copy in TCRdb shows in-frame clones only, minus some. The profile shows roughly 34,000 clones, about nine tenths of them singletons. The sample in question was peripheral blood, obtained in the second trimester of pregnancy. The chain links TRBV6-1 to TRBJ1-3, with D possibly being TRBD1 (5 bases). This TCR came from a female donor in good health, enrolled as a control in a pregnancy study. The CDR3 DNA is TGTGCCAGCAGCGGGGGATCTGGAAACACCATATATTTT. It codes for CASSGGSGNTIYF.